The T cell receptor (beta chain) described here comes from a study of a mutant IDH1 vaccine in newly diagnosed glioma. Study-level information: Patients had received radiotherapy, temozolomide, or both previously, most receiving both. Study-wide results and caveats: Evidence of vaccine-induced immune responses was documented in approximately 93% of patients.

The CDR3 length is 14 residues. Germline trimming cut 5 bases from V and 6 bases from J; bases unmatched to any gene: 8. Germline V gives CDR1 SGHTA, CDR2 FQGNSA. Concerning this clone: The antigen is undetermined.

The time point: baseline, week 1 (first vaccination visit). The sample's treatment: pre-vaccination baseline after standard-of-care therapy. The data were produced by immunoSEQ multiplex PCR, yet TCRdb's version contains in-frame clones alone and is incomplete. The table includes tens of thousands of clones, 80% to 90% detected once. The sequence was collected from a man aged 30 to 45 with glioma. This rearrangement joins TRBV7-2 to TRBJ2-3, with 7 bases identical to TRBD2. Here the sequenced sample was PBMCs, taken from a glioma patient treated with radiotherapy, temozolomide or both. CDR3: CASSPDIGGDTQYF. The CDR3 DNA reads TGTGCCAGCAGCCCGGACATCGGGGGGGATACGCAGTATTTT.